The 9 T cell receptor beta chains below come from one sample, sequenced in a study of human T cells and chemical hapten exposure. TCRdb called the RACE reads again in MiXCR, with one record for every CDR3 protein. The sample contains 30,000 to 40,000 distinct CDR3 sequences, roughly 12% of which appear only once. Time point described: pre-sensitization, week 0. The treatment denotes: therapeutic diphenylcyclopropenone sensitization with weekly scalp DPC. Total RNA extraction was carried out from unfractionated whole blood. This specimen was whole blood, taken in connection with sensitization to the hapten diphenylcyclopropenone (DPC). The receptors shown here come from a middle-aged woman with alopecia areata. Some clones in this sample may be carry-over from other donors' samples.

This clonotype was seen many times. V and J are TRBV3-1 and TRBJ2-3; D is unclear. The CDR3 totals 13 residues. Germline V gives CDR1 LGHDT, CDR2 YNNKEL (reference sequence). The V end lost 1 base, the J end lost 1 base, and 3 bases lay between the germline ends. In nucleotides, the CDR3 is TGTGCCAGCAGCCAAGGGGGCACAGATACGCAGTATTTT. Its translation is CASSQGGTDTQYF.

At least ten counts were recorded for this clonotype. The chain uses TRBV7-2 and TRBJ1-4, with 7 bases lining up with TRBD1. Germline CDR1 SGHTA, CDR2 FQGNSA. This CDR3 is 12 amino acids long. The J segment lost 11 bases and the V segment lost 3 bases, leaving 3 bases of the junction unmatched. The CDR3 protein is CASSFDRAKLFF. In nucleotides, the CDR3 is TGTGCCAGCAGCTTCGACAGGGCCAAACTGTTTTTT.

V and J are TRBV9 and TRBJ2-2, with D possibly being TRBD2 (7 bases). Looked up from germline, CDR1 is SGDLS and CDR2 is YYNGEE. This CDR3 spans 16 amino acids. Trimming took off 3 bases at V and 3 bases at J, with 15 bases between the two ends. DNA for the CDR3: TGTGCCAGCAGCGAGGGGGGGCTAGCGCACACCGGGGAGCTGTTTTTT. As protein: CASSEGGLAHTGELFF.

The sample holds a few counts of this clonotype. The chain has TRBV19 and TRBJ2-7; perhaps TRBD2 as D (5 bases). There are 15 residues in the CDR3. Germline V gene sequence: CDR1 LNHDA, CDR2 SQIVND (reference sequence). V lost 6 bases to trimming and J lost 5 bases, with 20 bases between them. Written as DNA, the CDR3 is TGTGCCAGTAGCCTTAGGACTCTTGGCGGTAACGAGCAGTACTTC. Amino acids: CASSLRTLGGNEQYF.

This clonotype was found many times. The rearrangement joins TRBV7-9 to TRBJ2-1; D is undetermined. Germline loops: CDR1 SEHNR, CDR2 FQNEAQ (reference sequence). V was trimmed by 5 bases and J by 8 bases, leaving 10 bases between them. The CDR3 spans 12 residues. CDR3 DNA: TGTGCCAGCAGCCCAACCTTTCATGAGCAGTTCTTC. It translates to CASSPTFHEQFF. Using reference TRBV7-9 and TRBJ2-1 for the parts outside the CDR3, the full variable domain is DTGVSQNPRHKITKRGQNVTFRCDPISEHNRLYWYRQTLGQGPEFLTYFQNEAQLEKSRLLSDRFSAERPKGSFSTLEIQRTEQGDSAMYLCASSPTFHEQFFGPGTRLTVL.

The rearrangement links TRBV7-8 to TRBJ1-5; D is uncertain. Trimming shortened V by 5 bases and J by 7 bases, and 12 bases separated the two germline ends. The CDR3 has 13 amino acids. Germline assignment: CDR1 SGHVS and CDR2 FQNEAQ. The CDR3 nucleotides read TGTGCCAGCAGCCGCAGGCAGGCCCAGCCCCAGCATTTT. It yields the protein CASSRRQAQPQHF.

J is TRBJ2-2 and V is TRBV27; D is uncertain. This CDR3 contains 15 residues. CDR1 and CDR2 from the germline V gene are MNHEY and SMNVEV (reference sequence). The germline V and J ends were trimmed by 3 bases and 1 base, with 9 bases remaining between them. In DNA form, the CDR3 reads TGTGCCAGCAGTTTTTCAACGGGGAACACCGGGGAGCTGTTTTTT. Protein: CASSFSTGNTGELFF.

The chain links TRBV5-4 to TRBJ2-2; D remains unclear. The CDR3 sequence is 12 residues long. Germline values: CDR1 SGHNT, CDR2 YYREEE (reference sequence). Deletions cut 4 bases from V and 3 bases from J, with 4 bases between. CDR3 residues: CASSRYTGELFF. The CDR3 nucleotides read TGTGCCAGCAGCCGGTACACCGGGGAGCTGTTTTTT. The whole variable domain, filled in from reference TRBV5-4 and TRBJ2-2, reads ETGVTQSPTHLIKTRGQQVTLRCSSQSGHNTVSWYQQALGQGPQFIFQYYREEENGRGNFPPRFSGLQFPNYSSELNVNALELDDSALYLCASSRYTGELFFGEGSRLTVL.

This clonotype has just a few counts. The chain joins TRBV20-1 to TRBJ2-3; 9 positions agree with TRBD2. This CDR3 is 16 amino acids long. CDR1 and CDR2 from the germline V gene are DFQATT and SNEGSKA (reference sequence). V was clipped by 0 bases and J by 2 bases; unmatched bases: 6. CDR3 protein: CSARDAGGIFTDTQYF. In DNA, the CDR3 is TGCAGTGCTAGAGATGCGGGGGGGATCTTCACAGATACGCAGTATTTT.